These 13 T cell receptor beta chains were all obtained from the same sample, sequenced in a study of radiotherapy plus CTLA-4 blockade in lung cancer. The method was immunoSEQ multiplex PCR; TCRdb's version includes in-frame clones alone and lacks a portion of them. The sample has under 95,000 clones, approximately 80% seen once. The specimen was peripheral blood, collected from a patient treated with radiotherapy plus ipilimumab. The receptor set was obtained from a human donor with non-small cell lung cancer who had stable disease on radiotherapy plus ipilimumab.

This chain joins TRBV5-1 and TRBJ2-5; D unresolved. The CDR3 contains 14 residues. V gave up 0 bases and J gave up 2 bases, with 8 bases separating them. Germline V CDR1 and CDR2: SGHRS, YFSETQ. CDR3 sequence (DNA): TGCGCCAGCAGCTTGGGGCTAGGTCAAGAGACCCAGTACTTC. Encoded protein: CASSLGLGQETQYF.

The gene calls are TRBV5-1 and TRBJ2-1, with TRBD1 identical over 9 bases. The CDR3 runs 14 residues. Trimming removed 4 bases from V and 8 bases from J; junction bases left unmatched: 7. Germline V gene sequence: CDR1 SGHRS, CDR2 YFSETQ. CDR3 nucleotide sequence: TGCGCCAGCAGCGCGTCCACAGGGGGCGATGAGCAGTTCTTC. This sequence encodes CASSASTGGDEQFF.

This clone was observed a handful of times. This chain uses TRBV5-4 with TRBJ1-1, with D possibly being TRBD1 (5 bases). The CDR3 consists of 15 residues. The germline V gene has CDR1 SGHNT and CDR2 YYREEE (reference sequence). V lost 0 bases and J 0 bases, leaving 9 bases between the germline ends. The chain's CDR3 is CASSLGQGMNTEAFF. The DNA of the CDR3 is TGTGCCAGCAGCTTGGGCCAGGGTATGAACACTGAAGCTTTCTTT.

The chain carries TRBV5-1 and TRBJ2-1; 10 bases fit TRBD2. The CDR3 is 15 residues long. Germline loops: CDR1 SGHRS, CDR2 YFSETQ. J was trimmed by 7 bases and V by 7 bases; bases with no gene match: 11. The CDR3: CASGWTSGSGNEQFF. The CDR3 DNA follows: TGCGCCAGCGGTTGGACTAGCGGAAGTGGGAATGAGCAGTTCTTC.

This clone was detected only once. The V call is TRBV5-1, the J call TRBJ2-7; D is perhaps TRBD1 or TRBD2 (5 bases each). V lost 2 bases and J 4 bases, leaving 10 bases between the germline ends. CDR1 is SGHRS, CDR2 YFSETQ, per germline. The CDR3 runs to 13 residues. The CDR3 protein is CASSLGDGYEQYF. CDR3 sequence (DNA): TGCGCCAGCAGCTTAGGGGACGGGTACGAGCAGTACTTC.

The chain carries TRBV27 and TRBJ2-2, with TRBD2 identical over 13 bases. Germline V gives CDR1 MNHEY, CDR2 SMNVEV (reference sequence). J was trimmed by 2 bases and V by 6 bases; bases with no gene match: 6. CDR3 length: 17 amino acids. CDR3 sequence (DNA): TGTGCCAGCAGGGGGGGACTAGCGGGACTTAACACCGGGGAGCTGTTTTTT. This encodes CASRGGLAGLNTGELFF.

This chain links TRBV6-1 with TRBJ2-5; D not certain. Germline CDR1 MNHNS, CDR2 SASEGT. This CDR3 region has 16 residues. V was clipped by 1 base and J by 4 bases, with 16 bases between them. CDR3 residues: CASSEVGGYPGETQYF. The CDR3 DNA reads TGTGCCAGCAGTGAAGTAGGCGGCTACCCCGGAGAGACCCAGTACTTC.

This rearrangement joins TRBV7-9 to TRBJ2-3, with 10 bases aligning to TRBD1. The germline gives CDR1 SEHNR, CDR2 FQNEAQ (reference sequence). This CDR3 has 17 residues. The V segment lost 4 bases and the J segment 0 bases; nucleotides outside the gene matches: 7. The CDR3: CASSSGTGALSTDTQYF. The CDR3, as DNA: TGTGCCAGCAGCTCAGGGACAGGGGCCTTAAGCACAGATACGCAGTATTTT.

The sample holds one count of this clone. The rearrangement uses TRBV27 and TRBJ2-7, with 7 bases aligning to TRBD1. Germline lookup yields CDR1 MNHEY and CDR2 SMNVEV (reference sequence). The CDR3 is made up of 14 amino acids. With V trimmed by 5 bases and J by 0 bases, 4 bases remained unmatched. In DNA form, the CDR3 reads TGTGCCAGCAGTGTAGACAGGGCCTCCTACGAGCAGTACTTC. Residues: CASSVDRASYEQYF.

The chain links TRBV28 to TRBJ2-5, with D uncertain. V was pared by 1 base and J by 5 bases, with 8 bases between. Per the germline V gene, CDR1 is MDHEN and CDR2 is SYDVKM. The CDR3 is 13 residues long. This CDR3 is CASSLSKWETQYF. CDR3 nucleotide sequence: TGTGCCAGCAGTTTATCCAAGTGGGAGACCCAGTACTTC. Looking up the rest from reference TRBV28 and TRBJ2-5 gives the full variable domain: DVKVTQSSRYLVKRTGEKVFLECVQDMDHENMFWYRQDPGLGLRLIYFSYDVKMKEKGDIPEGYSVSREKKERFSLILESASTNQTSMYLCASSLSKWETQYFGPGTRLLVL.

The CDR3 nucleotides read TGTGCCAGCAGCTTAAGGGGCCTAGCGGGGGGCTACAATGAGCAGTTCTTC. Its translation: CASSLRGLAGGYNEQFF. The chain links TRBV7-2 to TRBJ2-1; 11 bases are shared with TRBD2. With 2 bases clipped from V and 3 bases from J, the junction kept 6 bases outside the gene matches. Germline lookup yields CDR1 SGHTA and CDR2 FQGNSA. There are 17 residues in the CDR3.

The rearrangement links TRBV28 to TRBJ2-5, with 8 bases identical to TRBD2. The CDR3 runs 15 residues. Per the germline V gene, CDR1 is MDHEN and CDR2 is SYDVKM. V shed 2 bases and J 5 bases; nucleotides not matched to a gene: 7. CDR3 coding DNA: TGTGCCAGCAGTTTACAGGGCCCGGGGGGGGAGACCCAGTACTTC. This encodes CASSLQGPGGETQYF.

This sequence joins TRBV18 and TRBJ2-5; no firm D call. In germline, CDR1 is KGHSH, CDR2 LQKENI. V lost 2 bases and J lost 1, with 14 bases in between. CDR3 length: 16 residues. The DNA for the CDR3 is TGTGCCAGCTCACCAGAAGGGTTTGGCCCCCAAGAGACCCAGTACTTC. Its translation is CASSPEGFGPQETQYF.